One sample yielded the 32 T cell receptor beta chains listed below, sequenced in a study of T cell repertoires in cytomegalovirus infection. TCRdb called the reads again in MiXCR, with one record for every CDR3 protein. This sample has roughly 300,000 distinct CDR3 sequences, with 8% to 9.5% found just once. Sequencing was done on a sample of PBMCs. The receptor set was obtained from a human donor in good health (CMV status not recorded). Some clones in this sample may be carry-over from other donors' samples.

Ten or more counts support this clonotype. The chain uses TRBV7-2 and TRBJ2-2; D assignment may be TRBD1 or TRBD2 (5 bases each). Deletions cut 6 bases from V and 6 bases from J, with 26 bases between. The germline V gene has CDR1 SGHTA and CDR2 FQGNSA. CDR3 length equals 18 residues. CDR3 residues: CASRRGRTRVGLAGELFF. CDR3 sequence (DNA): TGTGCCAGCAGAAGGGGACGGACTCGAGTCGGATTGGCCGGGGAGCTGTTTTTT. The full variable domain, rest sourced from reference TRBV7-2 and TRBJ2-2, is GAGVSQSPSNKVTEKGKDVELRCDPISGHTALYWYRQSLGQGLEFLIYFQGNSAPDKSGLPSDRFSAERTGGSVSTLTIQRTQQEDSAVYLCASRRGRTRVGLAGELFFGEGSRLTVL.

V usage is TRBV20-1 and J usage is TRBJ2-7, with TRBD1 matching 9 bases. With 1 base clipped from V and 3 bases from J, the junction kept 4 bases outside the gene matches. This CDR3 comprises 14 residues. Germline V gives CDR1 DFQATT, CDR2 SNEGSKA (reference sequence). The CDR3 region has the DNA TGCAGTGCTAGAGGCGCGGGACAGGGCTACGAGCAGTACTTC. The encoded protein is CSARGAGQGYEQYF.

The CDR3 here is CASSILAGGRYEQFF. The CDR3 nucleotides are TGTGCCAGCAGCATTCTAGCGGGGGGCCGCTATGAGCAGTTCTTC. The chain is built from TRBV7-6 and TRBJ2-1, with TRBD2 matching over 11 bases. The CDR3 is 15 residues long. The trim removed 5 bases at V and 8 bases at J, leaving 8 bases unmatched. CDR1 and CDR2 from the germline V gene are SGHVS and FNYEAQ.

This clonotype was counted at least ten times. J is TRBJ2-3 and V is TRBV7-2; D remains ambiguous. Looked up from germline, CDR1 is SGHTA and CDR2 is FQGNSA. The CDR3 sequence is 14 residues long. V lost 1 base to trimming and J lost 5 bases, with 10 bases between them. The CDR3 spells CASSLGSRRDTQYF. The CDR3, as DNA: TGTGCCAGCAGCTTAGGGAGCCGGCGAGATACGCAGTATTTT.

This chain connects TRBV4-2 to TRBJ2-2; D uncertain. The CDR3 runs 15 residues. CDR1 is LGHNA, CDR2 YNFKEQ, per germline. V lost 1 base and J lost 0, with 6 bases in between. CDR3 amino acids: CASSQGFANTGELFF. Written as DNA, the CDR3 is TGTGCCAGCAGCCAAGGGTTCGCGAACACCGGGGAGCTGTTTTTT.

J is TRBJ1-1 and V is TRBV6-2 or TRBV6-3; tentatively, D is TRBD1 (6 bases). The ends were cut back, 0 bases at V and 6 bases at J, with 14 bases in the middle. The germline V gene encodes CDR1 MNHEY and CDR2 SVGEGT. The CDR3 is 15 residues long. CDR3 in amino acids: CASSYSGGLEAEAFF. CDR3 nucleotide sequence: TGTGCCAGCAGTTACTCGGGGGGCCTAGAGGCTGAAGCTTTCTTT.

This clonotype was detected ten times or more. The rearrangement joins TRBV7-2 to TRBJ1-1; the match to TRBD1 covers 9 bases. The CDR3 contains 20 residues. The V gene's germline CDR1 is SGHTA and CDR2 FQGNSA. V lost 6 bases and J lost 0; bases outside the gene matches: 20. The CDR3 DNA sequence: TGTGCCAGCAGAGTAACCGGGACAGGGTACCCAAGGGTGATGAACACTGAAGCTTTCTTT. Its protein product is CASRVTGTGYPRVMNTEAFF.

This clonotype was recorded many times. The chain joins TRBV11-1 to TRBJ2-2, with D perhaps given as TRBD1 or TRBD2 (5 bases each). There are 15 residues in the CDR3. Trimming took off 3 bases at V and 6 bases at J, with 14 bases between the two ends. Germline values: CDR1 SGHAT, CDR2 FQDESV (reference sequence). The CDR3 DNA follows: TGTGCCAGCAGCTTGGGGACGGGATACGCCGGGGAGCTGTTTTTT. Its translation is CASSLGTGYAGELFF.

The rearrangement uses TRBV7-4 and TRBJ2-5, with 9 positions matching TRBD1. The CDR3 is 15 amino acids. Germline trimming cut 3 bases from V and 4 bases from J; bases unmatched to any gene: 6. CDR1 and CDR2 (germline): SGHVT, SQSDAQ. The CDR3, as DNA: TGTGCCAGCAGCTTCTTGTACAGGGGGCGAGAGACCCAGTACTTC. It is translated as CASSFLYRGRETQYF.

V and J are TRBV7-4 and TRBJ2-3, with 12 positions matching TRBD2. Trimming removed 1 base from V and 6 bases from J; junction bases left unmatched: 5. Germline CDR1 SGHVT, CDR2 SQSDAQ. CDR3 length: 16 residues. The CDR3 here is CASSLGLAGGPDTQYF. The CDR3 DNA is TGTGCCAGCAGCTTAGGGCTAGCGGGAGGGCCGGATACGCAGTATTTT.

This clonotype was recorded many times. The rearrangement joins TRBV7-8 to TRBJ2-1; 7 nucleotides align to TRBD1. The CDR3 spans 18 residues. CDR1 is SGHVS, CDR2 FQNEAQ, per germline. V lost 7 bases, J lost 5 bases, and 20 bases stayed unmatched. The CDR3 DNA is TGTGCCAGCACCTTTGACAGGGTTGCTGGATCTACACACAATGAGCAGTTCTTC. Translated: CASTFDRVAGSTHNEQFF.

The rearrangement links TRBV5-1 to TRBJ1-2, with 8 bases aligning to TRBD1. Germline lookup yields CDR1 SGHRS and CDR2 YFSETQ. The CDR3 totals 16 residues. Losses at the gene ends were 4 bases for V and 4 bases for J; bases not matched to a gene: 12. CDR3 sequence: CASSPGQGRDFYGYTF. CDR3 in DNA: TGCGCCAGCAGCCCAGGACAGGGCCGCGATTTCTATGGCTACACCTTC. Full variable domain (missing parts from reference TRBV5-1 and TRBJ1-2): KAGVTQTPRYLIKTRGQQVTLSCSPISGHRSVSWYQQTPGQGLQFLFEYFSETQRNKGNFPGRFSGRQFSNSRSEMNVSTLELGDSALYLCASSPGQGRDFYGYTFGSGTRLTVV.

The J gene is TRBJ2-7, the V gene TRBV10-3, with a possible D match to TRBD2 (6 bases). The CDR3 has 14 residues. Trimming pared 9 bases from V and 3 bases from J, leaving 18 bases between. Germline-derived CDR1 and CDR2 are ENHRY and SYGVKD. The chain's CDR3 is CAISPGTEYYEQYF. Written as DNA, the CDR3 is TGTGCCATATCACCCGGGACTGAATACTACGAGCAGTACTTC.

The V call is TRBV27, the J call TRBJ2-7; no clear D gene. This CDR3 region has 12 residues. Trimming pared 7 bases from V and 1 base from J, leaving 8 bases between. Per germline, CDR1 MNHEY and CDR2 SMNVEV (reference sequence). The CDR3: CASIGDSYEQYF. CDR3 bases: TGTGCCAGCATAGGAGATTCCTACGAGCAGTACTTC.

This clonotype was seen many times. The gene calls are TRBV6-1 and TRBJ1-2; 8 bases fit TRBD1. The CDR3 runs 14 residues. Germline CDR1 and CDR2: MNHNS and SASEGT. With 6 bases clipped from V and 4 bases from J, the junction kept 7 bases outside the gene matches. The CDR3 protein is CASRDRDPGYGYTF. CDR3 coding DNA: TGTGCCAGCAGGGACAGGGATCCCGGCTATGGCTACACCTTC.

The chain has TRBV6-6 and TRBJ1-4, with TRBD1 as a possible D gene (6 bases). Trimming pared 7 bases from V and 2 bases from J, leaving 11 bases between. Germline V lookup: CDR1 MNHNY, CDR2 SVGAGI (reference sequence). The CDR3 extends over 14 amino acids. CDR3 sequence: CASKGGGTNEKLFF. The CDR3 coding sequence is TGTGCCAGCAAGGGGGGGGGCACTAATGAAAAACTGTTTTTT.

This clonotype was detected many times. The V gene is TRBV7-2, the J gene TRBJ1-5; D not certain. The ends were cut back, 5 bases at V and 1 base at J, with 6 bases in the middle. CDR3 length: 13 amino acids. CDR1 is SGHTA, CDR2 FQGNSA, per germline. The CDR3 DNA reads TGTGCCAGCAGCAAGGGAAGCAATCAGCCCCAGCATTTT. This encodes CASSKGSNQPQHF.

There are many counts of this clonotype. The chain recombines TRBV4-3 with TRBJ2-3, with D tentatively TRBD2 (6 bases). The germline V gene has CDR1 LGHNA and CDR2 YSLEER. The CDR3 runs 15 residues. Trimming stripped 1 base from V and 4 bases from J, with 12 bases between. CDR3 residues: CASSQGAGYADTQYF. In DNA form, the CDR3 reads TGCGCCAGCAGCCAAGGGGCGGGGTATGCAGATACGCAGTATTTT.

There are many counts of this clonotype. The chain combines TRBV20-1 with TRBJ1-4; the D is unclear. The germline gives CDR1 DFQATT, CDR2 SNEGSKA (reference sequence). V lost 3 bases and J lost 7, with 21 bases in between. The CDR3 sequence is 16 residues long. The CDR3 DNA reads as TGCAGTGCTAGGCCACTTGCCCGGGTCATCAGTGAAAAACTGTTTTTT. Protein sequence: CSARPLARVISEKLFF.

This clonotype has ten or more counts. This chain uses TRBV7-2 with TRBJ2-2; no reliable D call. The V and J ends lost 5 bases and 0 bases respectively, with 13 bases between them. This CDR3 region has 16 residues. Germline V gives CDR1 SGHTA, CDR2 FQGNSA. The CDR3 region is CASSALSNPNTGELFF. DNA of the CDR3: TGTGCCAGCAGCGCCCTTTCGAACCCGAACACCGGGGAGCTGTTTTTT.

This chain connects TRBV4-1 to TRBJ1-4; no reliable D call. The CDR3 length is 16 residues. The V and J ends lost 0 bases and 5 bases respectively, with 13 bases between them. CDR1 and CDR2 (germline): MGHRA, YSYEKL. CDR3 bases: TGCGCCAGCAGCCAAGAAAACCCTCTTCTAAATGAAAAACTGTTTTTT. Its protein product is CASSQENPLLNEKLFF.

In the case of this clonotype: The CDR3 does not close with the conserved phenylalanine or tryptophan, likely indicating a read error. This chain joins TRBV5-1 and TRBJ2-3; perhaps TRBD2 as D (5 bases). This CDR3 is built from 16 residues. V was clipped by 0 bases and J by 4 bases, with 15 bases between them. Germline loops: CDR1 SGHRS, CDR2 YFSETQ. The CDR3 nucleotides read TGCGCCAGCAGCTTGGTCGTGGGAGCCCTCGCAGATACGCAGTATGTT. It translates to CASSLVVGALADTQYV.

This clonotype was counted a few times. The CDR3 loop reads CASSLVGKNTGELFF. The CDR3 nucleotides are TGTGCCAGCAGCTTAGTCGGCAAAAACACCGGGGAGCTGTTTTTT. The chain combines TRBV7-9 with TRBJ2-2; the D is unclear. V was pared by 1 base and J by 2 bases, with 8 bases between. This CDR3 is built from 15 residues. From germline, CDR1 is SEHNR and CDR2 FQNEAQ (reference sequence).

This clonotype was seen more than once but under ten times. The chain uses TRBV11-2 and TRBJ1-1; no reliable D call. The CDR3 is 14 amino acids. The V gene's germline CDR1 is SGHAT and CDR2 FQNNGV. The germline V and J ends were trimmed by 7 bases and 0 bases, with 12 bases remaining between them. The CDR3 nucleotides are TGTGCCAGCACCCAAAAGGCAGTGAACACTGAAGCTTTCTTT. Amino acids: CASTQKAVNTEAFF. The variable domain in full, with the rest retrieved from reference TRBV11-2 and TRBJ1-1, is EAGVAQSPRYKIIEKRQSVAFWCNPISGHATLYWYQQILGQGPKLLIQFQNNGVVDDSQLPKDRFSAERLKGVDSTLKIQPAKLEDSAVYLCASTQKAVNTEAFFGQGTRLTVV.

This clonotype was seen many times. The chain couples TRBV7-2 to TRBJ1-4; 8 bases are shared with TRBD1. This CDR3 spans 16 amino acids. V shed 4 bases, J shed 4 bases, and the junction held 8 bases outside the gene matches. Germline-derived CDR1 and CDR2 are SGHTA and FQGNSA. As DNA, the CDR3 is TGTGCCAGCAGCTACGACCTCACAGGGGGTAATGAAAAACTGTTTTTT. Amino acids: CASSYDLTGGNEKLFF.

This clonotype was observed at least ten times. The chain recombines TRBV7-2 with TRBJ2-1; D is ambiguous. Germline V CDR1 and CDR2: SGHTA, FQGNSA. This CDR3 comprises 14 residues. The germline V and J ends were trimmed by 5 bases and 8 bases, with 16 bases remaining between them. The CDR3 here is CASSLSRLVDEQFF. Written as DNA, the CDR3 is TGTGCCAGCAGCCTAAGCCGGTTGGTTGATGAGCAGTTCTTC. Drawing the rest from reference TRBV7-2 and TRBJ2-1, the complete variable domain is GAGVSQSPSNKVTEKGKDVELRCDPISGHTALYWYRQSLGQGLEFLIYFQGNSAPDKSGLPSDRFSAERTGGSVSTLTIQRTQQEDSAVYLCASSLSRLVDEQFFGPGTRLTVL.

Ten or more counts support this clonotype. This chain joins TRBV7-7 and TRBJ2-7; 7 bases align to TRBD2. The CDR3 has 12 residues. V lost 2 bases, J lost 6 bases, and 1 base stayed unmatched. Looked up from germline, CDR1 is SSHAT and CDR2 is FNYEAQ (reference sequence). CDR3 sequence reads: CASSLWGGEQYF. In nucleotides, the CDR3 is TGTGCCAGCAGCTTATGGGGGGGCGAGCAGTACTTC.

This clonotype was counted between two and nine times. The CDR3: CASTRTDSDYGYTF. CDR3 coding DNA: TGTGCCAGCACCCGAACGGACAGCGATTATGGCTACACCTTC. This chain joins TRBV13 and TRBJ1-2; perhaps TRBD1 as D (6 bases). The V gene lost 7 bases and the J gene lost 5 bases, with 17 bases spanning the gap. The V gene's germline CDR1 is PRHDT and CDR2 FYEKMQ (reference sequence). The CDR3 has 14 amino acids.

In its sample, this clonotype was seen many times. The chain joins TRBV7-2 to TRBJ1-6; the match to TRBD1 covers 9 bases. V was clipped by 5 bases and J by 1 base; unmatched bases: 6. This CDR3 region has 17 residues. CDR1 is SGHTA, CDR2 FQGNSA, per germline. For the CDR3, the DNA is TGTGCCAGCAGCCCTCAACAGGGGGCTTCCTATAATTCACCCCTCCACTTT. Residues: CASSPQQGASYNSPLHF.

The table lists this clonotype with many counts. The chain carries TRBV7-3 and TRBJ1-5, with D possibly matching TRBD1 (5 bases). This CDR3 is 17 amino acids long. Germline V CDR1 and CDR2: SGHTA, FQGTGA. Trimming pared 3 bases from V and 2 bases from J, leaving 17 bases between. CDR3 in amino acids: CASSFLQDSEGNQPQHF. The CDR3 region has the DNA TGTGCCAGCAGCTTCCTACAGGATTCTGAGGGCAATCAGCCCCAGCATTTT.

In this sample, this clonotype turned up many times. J is TRBJ1-4 and V is TRBV12-3 or TRBV12-4; tentative D call: TRBD1 (6 bases). Trimming shortened V by 2 bases and J by 4 bases, and 11 bases separated the two germline ends. CDR3 length: 15 residues. The CDR3 loop is CASSLSRGINEKLFF. The DNA of the CDR3 is TGTGCCAGCAGTTTATCCAGGGGAATTAATGAAAAACTGTTTTTT.

This clonotype was observed at least ten times. The chain joins TRBV7-2 to TRBJ1-2; the D gene is possibly TRBD1 (6 bases). The CDR3 loop spans 14 amino acids. Germline V gene data show CDR1 as SGHTA and CDR2 as FQGNSA. V was trimmed by 1 base and J by 4 bases, leaving 10 bases between them. CDR3 coding DNA: TGTGCCAGCAGCTTAGGGGGGCGCGGCTATGGCTACACCTTC. Translation: CASSLGGRGYGYTF.